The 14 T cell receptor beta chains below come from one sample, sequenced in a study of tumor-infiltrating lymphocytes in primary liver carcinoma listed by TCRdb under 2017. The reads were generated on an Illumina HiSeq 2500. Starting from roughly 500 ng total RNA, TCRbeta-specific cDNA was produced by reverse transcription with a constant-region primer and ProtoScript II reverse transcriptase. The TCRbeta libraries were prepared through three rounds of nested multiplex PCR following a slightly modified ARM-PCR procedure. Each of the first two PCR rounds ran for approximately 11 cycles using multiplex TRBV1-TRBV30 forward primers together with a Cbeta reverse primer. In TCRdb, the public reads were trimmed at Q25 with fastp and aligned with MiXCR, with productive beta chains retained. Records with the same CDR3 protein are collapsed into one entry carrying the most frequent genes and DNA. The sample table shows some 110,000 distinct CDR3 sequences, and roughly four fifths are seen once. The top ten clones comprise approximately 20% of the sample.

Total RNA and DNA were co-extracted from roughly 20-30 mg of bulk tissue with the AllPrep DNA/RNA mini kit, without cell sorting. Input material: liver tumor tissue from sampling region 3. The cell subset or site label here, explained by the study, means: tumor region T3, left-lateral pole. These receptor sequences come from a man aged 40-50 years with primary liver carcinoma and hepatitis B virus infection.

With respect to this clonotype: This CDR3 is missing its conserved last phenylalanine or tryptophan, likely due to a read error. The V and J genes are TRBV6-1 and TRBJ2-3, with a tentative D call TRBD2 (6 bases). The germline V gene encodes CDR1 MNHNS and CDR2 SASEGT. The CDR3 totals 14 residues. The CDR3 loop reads CVSTPGTGSDTQYY. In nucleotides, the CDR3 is TGTGTCAGCACCCCCGGGACTGGCTCAGATACGCAGTATTAT.

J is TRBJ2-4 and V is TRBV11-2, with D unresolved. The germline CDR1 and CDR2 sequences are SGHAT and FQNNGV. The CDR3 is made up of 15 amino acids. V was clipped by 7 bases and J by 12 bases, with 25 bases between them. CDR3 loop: CASTTSVVAKNAQYF. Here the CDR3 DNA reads TGTGCCAGCACCACTTCGGTGGTAGCCAAAAACGCTCAGTACTTC.

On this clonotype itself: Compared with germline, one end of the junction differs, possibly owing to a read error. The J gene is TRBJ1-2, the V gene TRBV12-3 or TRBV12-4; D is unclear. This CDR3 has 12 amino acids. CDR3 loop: CASRLEGRGYIF. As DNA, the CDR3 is TGTGCCAGCAGATTAGAGGGTCGCGGCTACATCTTC.

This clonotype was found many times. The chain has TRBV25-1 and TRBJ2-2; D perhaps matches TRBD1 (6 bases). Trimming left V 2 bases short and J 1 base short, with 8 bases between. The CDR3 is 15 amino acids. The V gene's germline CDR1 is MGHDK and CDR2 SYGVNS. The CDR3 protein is CASSELQGNTGELFF. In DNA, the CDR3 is TGTGCCAGCAGTGAACTACAGGGGAACACCGGGGAGCTGTTTTTT.

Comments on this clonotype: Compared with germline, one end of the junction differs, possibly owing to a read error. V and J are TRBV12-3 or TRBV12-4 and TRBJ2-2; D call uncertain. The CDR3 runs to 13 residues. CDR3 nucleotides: TGTGCCTGCAGCATTGCAGGAGCCGTGGAGCTGTTTTTT. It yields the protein CACSIAGAVELFF.

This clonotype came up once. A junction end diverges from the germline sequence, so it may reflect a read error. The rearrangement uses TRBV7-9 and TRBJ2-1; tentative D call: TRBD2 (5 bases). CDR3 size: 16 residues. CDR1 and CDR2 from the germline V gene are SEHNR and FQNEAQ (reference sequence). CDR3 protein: CASSLSLVGSYNERFF. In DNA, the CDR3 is TGTGCCAGCAGCTTATCTCTAGTGGGGTCCTACAATGAGCGGTTCTTT. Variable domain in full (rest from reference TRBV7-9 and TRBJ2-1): DTGVSQNPRHKITKRGQNVTFRCDPISEHNRLYWYRQTLGQGPEFLTYFQNEAQLEKSRLLSDRFSAERPKGSFSTLEIQRTEQGDSAMYLCASSLSLVGSYNERFFGPGTRLTVL.

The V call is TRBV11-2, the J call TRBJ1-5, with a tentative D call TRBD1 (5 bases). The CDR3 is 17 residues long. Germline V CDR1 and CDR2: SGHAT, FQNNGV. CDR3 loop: CVGSLVGVTVSNQPQHF. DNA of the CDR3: TGTGTCGGCAGCTTAGTAGGGGTAACAGTGAGCAATCAGCCCCAGCATTTT.

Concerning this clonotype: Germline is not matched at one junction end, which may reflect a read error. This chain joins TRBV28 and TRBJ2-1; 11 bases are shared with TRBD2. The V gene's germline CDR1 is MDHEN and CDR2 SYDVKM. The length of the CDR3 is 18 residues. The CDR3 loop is CASSPLGVAGGPYNEQMF. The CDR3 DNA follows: TGTGCCAGCAGTCCCCTCGGAGTAGCGGGAGGGCCCTACAATGAGCAGATGTTC.

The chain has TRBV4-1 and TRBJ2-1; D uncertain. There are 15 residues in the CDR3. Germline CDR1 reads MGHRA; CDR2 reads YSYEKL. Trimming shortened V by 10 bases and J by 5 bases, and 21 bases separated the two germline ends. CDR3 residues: CANIQAVLGDNEQFF. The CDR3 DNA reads TGCGCCAACATCCAGGCTGTTCTAGGTGACAATGAGCAGTTCTTC.

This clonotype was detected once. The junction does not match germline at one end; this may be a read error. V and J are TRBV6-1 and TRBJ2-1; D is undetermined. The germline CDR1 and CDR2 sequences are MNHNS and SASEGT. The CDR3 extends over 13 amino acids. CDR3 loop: CASSQDEKYEQFF. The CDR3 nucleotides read TGCGCCAGCTCCCAGGACGAAAAGTATGAGCAGTTCTTC.

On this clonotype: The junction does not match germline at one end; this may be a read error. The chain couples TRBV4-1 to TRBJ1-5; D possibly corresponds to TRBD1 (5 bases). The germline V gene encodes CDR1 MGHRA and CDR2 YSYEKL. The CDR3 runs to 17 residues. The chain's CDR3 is CASSQDPGTTGNQPQHF. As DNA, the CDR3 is TGCGCCAGTAGCCAAGATCCGGGGACTACCGGGAATCAGCCCCAGCATTTT.

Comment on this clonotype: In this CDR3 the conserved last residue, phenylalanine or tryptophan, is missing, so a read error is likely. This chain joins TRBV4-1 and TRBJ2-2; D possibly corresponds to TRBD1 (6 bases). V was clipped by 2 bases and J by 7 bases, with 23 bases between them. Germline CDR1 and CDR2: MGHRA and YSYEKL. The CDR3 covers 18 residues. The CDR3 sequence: CASSQPARGVGDIGELFL. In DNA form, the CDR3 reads TGCGCCAGCAGCCAACCCGCCCGAGGGGTCGGGGACATCGGGGAGCTGTTTCTT.

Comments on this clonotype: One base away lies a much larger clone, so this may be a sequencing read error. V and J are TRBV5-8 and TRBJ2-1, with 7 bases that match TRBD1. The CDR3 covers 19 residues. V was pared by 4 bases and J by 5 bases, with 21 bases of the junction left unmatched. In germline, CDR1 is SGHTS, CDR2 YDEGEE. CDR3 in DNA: TGTGCCAGCAGCCTCAACCCTTTGGCTTTCACAGGGGAAAACAATGAGCAGTTCTTC. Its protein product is CASSLNPLAFTGENNEQFF.

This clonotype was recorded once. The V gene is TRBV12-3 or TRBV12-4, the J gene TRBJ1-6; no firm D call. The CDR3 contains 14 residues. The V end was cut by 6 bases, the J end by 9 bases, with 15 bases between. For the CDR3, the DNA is TGTGCCAGCAGCGGGATTGGCGGAATTTCACCCCTCCACTTT. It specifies CASSGIGGISPLHF.